This T cell receptor (beta chain) is drawn from a study of technical replicates of blood from several donors. Repertoires were generated with immunoSEQ multiplex PCR, while TCRdb's copy carries only in-frame clones and drops some. The sample carries under 85,000 clones, approximately 97% recorded once. This receptor was obtained from a human donor in good health. The sequenced material came from T cells isolated from PBMCs.

The CDR3 DNA reads TGCAGCTTCCGGGACAGGAACACGAACACCGGGGAGCTGTTTTTT. This sequence encodes CSFRDRNTNTGELFF. The V and J genes are TRBV29-1 and TRBJ2-2; 8 bases match TRBD1. The CDR3 has 15 amino acids. The trim removed 8 bases at V and 0 bases at J, leaving 8 bases unmatched. Germline CDR1 is SQVTM and CDR2 is ANQGSEA.